This T cell receptor beta chain emerged from a study of blood T cell repertoires in COVID-19. The overall study: PBMCs, B-cell-depleted T cells, or T cells provided the cDNA or gDNA that made up the material.

CDR1 and CDR2 (germline): SGHAT, FQNNGV. The CDR3 extends over 14 amino acids. V lost 8 bases, J lost 1 base, and 12 bases lay in between. Authors' data handling: By means of reference gene primer amplification, nucleated cell counts were estimated. Only in-frame clones appear in the TCRdb table, and some are missing; sequencing was by immunoSEQ multiplex PCR. That table gives V, J and clone size, and the DNA gave D and trimming. The sample carries approximately 120,000 clones, 60% to 80% recorded once. The chain carries TRBV11-2 and TRBJ2-1; perhaps TRBD2 as D (6 bases). This TCR derives from an elderly man with COVID-19, enrolled during active disease. The source material was peripheral blood. The CDR3 here is CASGPSVSYNEQFF. In DNA, the CDR3 is TGTGCCAGCGGTCCTAGCGTGTCCTACAATGAGCAGTTCTTC.